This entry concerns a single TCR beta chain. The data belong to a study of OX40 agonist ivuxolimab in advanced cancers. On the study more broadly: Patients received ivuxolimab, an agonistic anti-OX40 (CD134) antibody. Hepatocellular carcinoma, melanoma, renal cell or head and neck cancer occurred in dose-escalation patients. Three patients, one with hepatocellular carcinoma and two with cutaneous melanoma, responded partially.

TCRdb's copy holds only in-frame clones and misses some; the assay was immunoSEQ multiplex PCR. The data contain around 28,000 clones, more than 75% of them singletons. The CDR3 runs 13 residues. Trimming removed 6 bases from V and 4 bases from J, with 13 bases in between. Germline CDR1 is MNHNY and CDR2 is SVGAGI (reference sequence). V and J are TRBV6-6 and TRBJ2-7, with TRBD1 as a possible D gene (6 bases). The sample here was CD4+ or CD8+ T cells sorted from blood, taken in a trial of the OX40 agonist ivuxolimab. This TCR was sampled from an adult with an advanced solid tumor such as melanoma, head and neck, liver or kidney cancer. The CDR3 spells CASRSGVPYEQYF. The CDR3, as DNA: TGTGCCAGCAGGTCAGGGGTCCCTTACGAGCAGTACTTC.